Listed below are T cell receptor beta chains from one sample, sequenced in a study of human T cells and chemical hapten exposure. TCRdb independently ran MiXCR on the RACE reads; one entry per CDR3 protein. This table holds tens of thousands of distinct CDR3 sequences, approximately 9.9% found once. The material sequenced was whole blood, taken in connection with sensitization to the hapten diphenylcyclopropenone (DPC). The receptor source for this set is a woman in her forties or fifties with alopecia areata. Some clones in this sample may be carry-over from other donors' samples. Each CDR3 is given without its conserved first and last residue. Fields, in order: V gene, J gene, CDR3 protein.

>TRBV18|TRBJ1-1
ASSPSQNTEAF
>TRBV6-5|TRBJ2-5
ASSYSTGQETQY
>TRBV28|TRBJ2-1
ASSVGTGEQF
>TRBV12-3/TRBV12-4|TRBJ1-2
ASSFFASGSYGYT
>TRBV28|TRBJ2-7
ASTWGQGYEQY
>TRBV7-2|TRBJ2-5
ASSLYFQETQY
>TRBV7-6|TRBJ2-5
ASSVTSGYSETQY
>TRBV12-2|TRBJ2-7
ASRLTPPQPYEQY
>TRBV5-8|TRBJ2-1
ASSLVLTSGGSNEQF
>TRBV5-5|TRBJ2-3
ASTPGRSTDTQY
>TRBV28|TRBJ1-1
ASSPWDRGRAF
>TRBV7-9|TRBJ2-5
ASSPRVGTTTFYQETQY
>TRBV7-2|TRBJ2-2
ASSPTGGAVTGELF
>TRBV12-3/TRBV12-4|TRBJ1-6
ASKDQGDSPLH
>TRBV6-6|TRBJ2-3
ASSATGTDTQY
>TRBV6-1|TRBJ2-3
ASSDGTSGTDTQY
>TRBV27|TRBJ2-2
ASSFWGTNTGELF
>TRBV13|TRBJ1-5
ASSCRDTNRSSNQPQH
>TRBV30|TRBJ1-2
AWAPGGDYGYT
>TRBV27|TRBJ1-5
ASRPLRDRGPGQPQH
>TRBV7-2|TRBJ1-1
ASSSRTGQGTEAF
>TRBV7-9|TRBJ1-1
ASSTDPGTYTEAF
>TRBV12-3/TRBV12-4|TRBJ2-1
ASTPRNGLAGEYNEQF
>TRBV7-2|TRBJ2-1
ASSLGGTSGYNEQF
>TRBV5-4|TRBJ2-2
ASRGAGNTGELF
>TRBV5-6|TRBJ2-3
ASSYSDLPTPTDTQY
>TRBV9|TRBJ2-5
ASSVEAGREETQY
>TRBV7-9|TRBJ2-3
ASSDGTGPDLTDTQY
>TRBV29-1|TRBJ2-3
SVEKGSSGDTQY